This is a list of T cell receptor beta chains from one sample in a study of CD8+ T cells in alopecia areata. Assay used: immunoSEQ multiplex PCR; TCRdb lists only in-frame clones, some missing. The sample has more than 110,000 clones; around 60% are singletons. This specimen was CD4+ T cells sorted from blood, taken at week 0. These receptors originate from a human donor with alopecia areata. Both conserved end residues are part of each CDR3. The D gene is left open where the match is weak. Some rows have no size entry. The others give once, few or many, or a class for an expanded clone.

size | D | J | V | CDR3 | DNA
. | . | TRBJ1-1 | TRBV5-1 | CASSLETGKNTEAFF | TGCGCCAGCAGCTTGGAGACGGGGAAGAACACTGAAGCTTTCTTT
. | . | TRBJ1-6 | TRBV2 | CASSTRGDNSPLHF | TGTGCCAGCAGTACCAGAGGGGATAATTCACCCCTCCACTTT
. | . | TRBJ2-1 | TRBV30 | CAWSVSYEQFF | TGTGCCTGGAGTGTATCTTATGAGCAGTTCTTC
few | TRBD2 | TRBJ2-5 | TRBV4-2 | CASSQVSGRGGETQYF | TGTGCCAGCAGCCAAGTTTCGGGACGGGGGGGTGAGACCCAGTACTTC
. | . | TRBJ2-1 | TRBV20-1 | CSVQGSGEQFF | TGCAGTGTTCAGGGGAGTGGGGAGCAGTTCTTC
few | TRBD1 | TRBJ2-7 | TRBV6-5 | CASRADRGSYEQYF | TGTGCCAGCAGAGCAGACAGGGGATCCTACGAGCAGTACTTC
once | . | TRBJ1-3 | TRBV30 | CAWSAIRNTIYF | TGTGCCTGGAGTGCGATCAGAAACACCATATATTTT
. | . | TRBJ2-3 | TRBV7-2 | CASSSTDTQYF | TGTGCCAGCTCCAGCACAGATACGCAGTATTTT
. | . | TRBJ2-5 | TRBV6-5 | CATLGDNQETQYF | TGTGCCACGCTGGGGGACAATCAAGAGACCCAGTACTTC
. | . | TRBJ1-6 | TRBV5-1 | CASSLQQRNSPLHF | TGCGCCAGCAGCTTGCAACAGCGGAATTCACCCCTCCACTTT
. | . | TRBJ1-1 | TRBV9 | CASSVTGSSEAFF | TGTGCCAGCAGCGTAACAGGGAGCTCTGAAGCTTTCTTT
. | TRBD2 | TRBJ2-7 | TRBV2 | CASSGLAGALGGYEQYF | TGTGCCAGCAGTGGACTAGCGGGGGCCCTCGGTGGCTACGAGCAGTACTTC
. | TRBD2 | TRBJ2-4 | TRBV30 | CAWSVSGLKSTLAKNIQYF | TGTGCCTGGAGTGTATCGGGACTAAAGTCAACTTTAGCCAAAAACATTCAGTACTTC
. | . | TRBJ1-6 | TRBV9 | CASSVTESDSPLHF | TGTGCCAGCAGCGTAACAGAATCAGATTCACCCCTCCACTTT
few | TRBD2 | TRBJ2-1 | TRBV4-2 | CASSQITGTSTPGEQFF | TGTGCCAGCAGCCAAATTACCGGGACTAGCACACCGGGTGAGCAGTTCTTC
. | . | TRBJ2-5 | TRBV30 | CAWSVRALQETQYF | TGTGCCTGGAGTGTACGGGCCCTCCAAGAGACCCAGTACTTC
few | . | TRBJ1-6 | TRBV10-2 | CASSEPRGGSPLHF | TGCGCCAGCAGTGAACCTAGGGGTGGTTCACCCCTCCACTTT
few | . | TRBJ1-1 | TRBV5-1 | CASSRGPLTEAFF | TGCGCCAGCAGCCGGGGACCACTCACTGAAGCTTTCTTT
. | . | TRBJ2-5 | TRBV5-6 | CASSLVTGWQETQYF | TGTGCCAGCAGCTTGGTCACAGGGTGGCAAGAGACCCAGTACTTC
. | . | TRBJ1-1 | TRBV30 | CAWIPVGTEAFF | TGTGCCTGGATCCCGGTTGGGACTGAAGCTTTCTTT
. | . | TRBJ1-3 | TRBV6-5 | CASSSAGGGSGNTIYF | TGTGCCAGCAGTTCCGCGGGTGGCGGCTCTGGAAACACCATATATTTT
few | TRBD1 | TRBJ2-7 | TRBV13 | CASSPRRTGSYEQYF | TGTGCCAGCAGCCCCCGGAGGACAGGGTCCTACGAGCAGTACTTC
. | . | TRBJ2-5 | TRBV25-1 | CASSRTGFQETQYF | TGTGCCAGCAGTCGGACGGGATTCCAAGAGACCCAGTACTTC
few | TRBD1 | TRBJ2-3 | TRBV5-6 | CASSYTGTGRTDTQYF | TGTGCCAGCAGCTACACCGGGACAGGGCGCACAGATACGCAGTATTTT
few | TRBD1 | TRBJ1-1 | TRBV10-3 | CAISGDRAGTEAFF | TGTGCCATCAGCGGCGACAGGGCGGGGACTGAAGCTTTCTTT
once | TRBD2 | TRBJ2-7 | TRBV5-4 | CASSMRLAGDRQYF | TGTGCCAGCAGCATGAGGCTAGCGGGGGACCGGCAGTACTTC
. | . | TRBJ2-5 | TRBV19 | CASSIDRETQYF | TGTGCCAGTAGTATAGATCGAGAGACCCAGTACTTC
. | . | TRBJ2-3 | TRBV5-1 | CASSLQGLGTDTQYF | TGCGCCAGCAGCTTGCAGGGGCTGGGCACAGATACGCAGTATTTT
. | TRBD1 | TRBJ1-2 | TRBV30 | CAWSVNRGENGYTF | TGTGCCTGGAGTGTAAACAGGGGGGAGAATGGCTACACCTTC
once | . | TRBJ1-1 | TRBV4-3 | CASSPRLNTEAFF | TGCGCCAGCAGCCCACGTCTGAACACTGAAGCTTTCTTT
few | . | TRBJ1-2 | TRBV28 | CASSLVGGDYGYTF | TGTGCCAGCAGTTTGGTCGGAGGGGACTATGGCTACACCTTC
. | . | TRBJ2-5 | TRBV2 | CASSGAMKGETQYF | TGTGCCAGCAGTGGGGCCATGAAGGGAGAGACCCAGTACTTC
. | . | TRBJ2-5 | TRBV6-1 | CASSVAHQETQYF | TGTGCCAGCAGTGTTGCTCACCAAGAGACCCAGTACTTC
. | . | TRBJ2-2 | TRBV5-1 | CASSLLAFNTGELFF | TGCGCCAGCAGCTTGCTGGCGTTCAACACCGGGGAGCTGTTTTTT
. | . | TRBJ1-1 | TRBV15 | CATSREGLFLVNTEAFF | TGTGCCACCAGCAGAGAAGGACTGTTCCTTGTGAACACTGAAGCTTTCTTT
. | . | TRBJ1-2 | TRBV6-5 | CASSYSWGLNYGYTF | TGTGCCAGCAGTTACTCATGGGGTTTAAACTATGGCTACACCTTC
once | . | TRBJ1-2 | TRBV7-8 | CASSLGSYGHYGYTF | TGTGCCAGCAGCTTAGGGTCCTACGGCCACTATGGCTACACCTTC
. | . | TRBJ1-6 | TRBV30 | CARASSYNSPLHF | TGTGCCAGAGCAAGCTCCTATAATTCACCCCTCCACTTT
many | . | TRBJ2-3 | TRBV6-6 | CASSSQPGDTQYF | TGTGCCAGCAGTTCCCAACCTGGAGATACGCAGTATTTT
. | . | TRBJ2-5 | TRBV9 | CASSVVGSQETQYF | TGTGCCAGCAGCGTAGTAGGCAGCCAAGAGACCCAGTACTTC
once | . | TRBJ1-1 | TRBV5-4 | CASSLDYRAGTEAFF | TGTGCCAGCAGCTTGGATTACAGGGCCGGCACTGAAGCTTTCTTT
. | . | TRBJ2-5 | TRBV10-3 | CAISELGETQYF | TGTGCCATCAGTGAGCTCGGGGAGACCCAGTACTTC
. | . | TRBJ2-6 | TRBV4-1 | CASSPLVIRSGANVLTF | TGCGCCAGCAGTCCCCTGGTAATCCGTTCTGGGGCCAACGTCCTGACTTTC
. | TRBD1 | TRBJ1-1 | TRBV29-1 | CSVEPWTGGSLNTEAFF | TGCAGCGTTGAACCTTGGACAGGGGGTTCACTGAACACTGAAGCTTTCTTT
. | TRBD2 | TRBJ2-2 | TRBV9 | CASSVRAGGPLGPGELFF | TGTGCCAGCAGCGTACGAGCGGGGGGCCCTTTGGGGCCCGGGGAGCTGTTTTTT
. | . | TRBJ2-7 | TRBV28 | CASSMSRAWEEYF | TGTGCCAGCAGCATGAGCAGGGCGTGGGAGGAGTACTTC